The 10 T cell receptor beta chains in this list originate from one sample, sequenced in a study of OX40 agonist ivuxolimab in advanced cancers. Using immunoSEQ multiplex PCR, the repertoire was profiled, and TCRdb retains in-frame clones only, with some absent. The table has nearly 20,000 clones, roughly 80% seen once. Here the sequenced sample was CD4+ or CD8+ T cells sorted from blood, taken in a trial of the OX40 agonist ivuxolimab. All receptors come from an adult with an advanced solid tumor such as melanoma, head and neck, liver or kidney cancer.

The chain links TRBV11-2 to TRBJ2-1; D assignment may be TRBD1 or TRBD2 (5 bases each). V was pared by 3 bases and J by 4 bases, with 13 bases between. CDR1 SGHAT and CDR2 FQNNGV come from the germline V gene. The CDR3 runs 15 residues. CDR3 sequence: CASSFGDGQYNEQFF. For the CDR3, the DNA is TGTGCCAGCAGCTTCGGGGACGGTCAATACAATGAGCAGTTCTTC.

The CDR3 DNA reads TGTGCCAGCAGCCCCCGAGAGGGACGAAAACTGTTTTTT. Encoded protein: CASSPREGRKLFF. The chain couples TRBV9 to TRBJ1-4, with a tentative D call TRBD1 (5 bases). CDR1 SGDLS and CDR2 YYNGEE come from the germline V gene. Trimming cost V 4 bases and J 10 bases, with 14 bases left between them. The CDR3 has 13 amino acids.

The chain uses TRBV19 and TRBJ1-1; no clear D gene. The CDR3 consists of 13 residues. Trimming shortened V by 3 bases and J by 2 bases, and 7 bases separated the two germline ends. CDR1 and CDR2 from the germline V gene are LNHDA and SQIVND (reference sequence). CDR3: CASSIELNTEAFF. The CDR3 DNA reads TGTGCCAGTAGTATTGAGTTAAACACTGAAGCTTTCTTT.

This rearrangement joins TRBV29-1 to TRBJ1-1; D is undetermined. Germline V gene lookup returns CDR1 SQVTM and CDR2 ANQGSEA. CDR3 length equals 13 residues. V was pared by 5 bases and J by 0 bases, with 10 bases between. CDR3 bases: TGCAGCGTTTCGGACGGTTTGAACACTGAAGCTTTCTTT. Amino acids: CSVSDGLNTEAFF.

This chain joins TRBV9 and TRBJ2-3; D tentatively reads TRBD1 or TRBD2 (5 bases each). CDR3 length equals 14 residues. CDR1 is SGDLS, CDR2 YYNGEE, per germline. Deletions cut 0 bases from V and 4 bases from J, with 9 bases between. As DNA, the CDR3 is TGTGCCAGCAGCGTAGAAGGGGACCCAGATACGCAGTATTTT. Amino acids: CASSVEGDPDTQYF.

The chain recombines TRBV5-4 with TRBJ2-1; no definite D call. Deletions cut 1 base from V and 5 bases from J, with 4 bases between. The CDR3 is made up of 12 amino acids. CDR1 is SGHNT, CDR2 YYREEE, per germline (reference sequence). In DNA form, the CDR3 reads TGTGCCAGCAGCTTGTACGACAATGAGCAGTTCTTC. It yields the protein CASSLYDNEQFF.

The V and J genes are TRBV19 and TRBJ2-7; 8 bases are shared with TRBD1. CDR1 and CDR2 from the germline V gene are LNHDA and SQIVND (reference sequence). Trimming at V came to 3 bases and at J to 1 base, leaving 11 bases not matched to a gene. This CDR3 spans 17 amino acids. CDR3: CASSIRAPGQASYEQYF. CDR3 DNA sequence: TGTGCCAGTAGTATTCGGGCCCCGGGACAGGCGTCCTACGAGCAGTACTTC.

The chain uses TRBV6-1 and TRBJ2-1; 8 nucleotides match TRBD2. The CDR3 is 15 amino acids. Germline CDR1 MNHNS, CDR2 SASEGT. With 2 bases clipped from V and 0 bases from J, the junction kept 0 bases outside the gene matches. CDR3 loop: CASSELAGSYNEQFF. DNA for the CDR3: TGTGCCAGCAGTGAACTAGCGGGCTCCTACAATGAGCAGTTCTTC.

The chain combines TRBV5-1 with TRBJ1-1; TRBD1 might be the D (6 bases). The CDR3 length is 12 residues. Germline CDR1 and CDR2: SGHRS and YFSETQ. V was clipped by 1 base and J by 7 bases, with 8 bases between them. CDR3 protein: CASSLWGHEAFF. CDR3 DNA sequence: TGCGCCAGCAGCTTGTGGGGGCATGAAGCTTTCTTT.

The rearrangement uses TRBV25-1 and TRBJ2-2, with 8 positions matching TRBD2. Germline V gives CDR1 MGHDK, CDR2 SYGVNS. This CDR3 is built from 15 residues. Germline trimming cut 4 bases from V and 2 bases from J; bases unmatched to any gene: 3. The CDR3: CASSALAANTGELFF. The CDR3 DNA is TGTGCCAGCAGTGCACTAGCGGCAAACACCGGGGAGCTGTTTTTT. Full variable domain (missing parts from reference TRBV25-1 and TRBJ2-2): EADIYQTPRYLVIGTGKKITLECSQTMGHDKMYWYQQDPGMELHLIHYSYGVNSTEKGDLSSESTVSRIRTEHFPLTLESARPSHTSQYLCASSALAANTGELFFGEGSRLTVL.